The clone carrying this T cell receptor (beta chain) was recorded only once. The sample belongs to a study of blood T cell repertoires in COVID-19. TCRdb's table, derived via immunoSEQ multiplex PCR, lists solely in-frame clones and lacks some. In the table there are 150,000 to 200,000 clones, about 85% of which are singletons. The source is a human donor with acute or convalescent COVID-19. The donor label of this sample is uncertain. The specimen was peripheral blood.

CDR3 protein: CASSLWQASSGNTIYF. CDR3 coding DNA: TGTGCCAGCAGCTTGTGGCAGGCTTCCTCTGGAAACACCATATATTTT. The chain carries TRBV5-5 and TRBJ1-3; D gene ambiguous. This CDR3 region has 16 residues. In germline, CDR1 is SGHKS, CDR2 YYEKEE (reference sequence). Between the trimmed V and J ends, which lost 1 base and 0 bases, there was a span of 11 bases.